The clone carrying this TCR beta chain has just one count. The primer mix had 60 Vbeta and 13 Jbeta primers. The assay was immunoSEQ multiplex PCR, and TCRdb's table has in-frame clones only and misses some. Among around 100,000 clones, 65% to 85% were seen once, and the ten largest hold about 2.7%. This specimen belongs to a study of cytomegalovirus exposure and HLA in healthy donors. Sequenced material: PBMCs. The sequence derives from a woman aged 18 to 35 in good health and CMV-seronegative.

CDR3 nucleotide sequence: TGTGCCAGCAGTTTGCTGGGACAGGAAAACACTGAAGCTTTCTTT. It codes for CASSLLGQENTEAFF. The genes are TRBV28 and TRBJ1-1; 8 nucleotides agree with TRBD1. With 3 bases clipped from V and 2 bases from J, the junction kept 5 bases outside the gene matches. This CDR3 is 15 amino acids long. Germline loops: CDR1 MDHEN, CDR2 SYDVKM.